One and the same sample provided the 29 T cell receptor beta chains below, sequenced in a study of cytomegalovirus exposure and HLA in healthy donors. This table comes from immunoSEQ multiplex PCR, and its TCRdb copy is limited to in-frame clones, with some not included. The sample lists about 98,000 clones, over 75% occurring once. Sequencing input: PBMCs. The receptors come from a man aged 18 to 35 in good health and CMV-seropositive.

This chain connects TRBV28 to TRBJ2-7; D is unclear. The CDR3 covers 12 residues. Trimming took off 7 bases at V and 3 bases at J, with 10 bases between the two ends. The germline V gene has CDR1 MDHEN and CDR2 SYDVKM. Here the CDR3 DNA reads TGTGCCAGCACCCCAGACTTCTACGAGCAGTACTTC. It translates to CASTPDFYEQYF.

The rearrangement uses TRBV6-1 and TRBJ1-1; weak D call: TRBD1 (5 bases). The V end lost 7 bases, the J end lost 3 bases, and 15 bases lay between the germline ends. CDR1 and CDR2 (germline): MNHNS, SASEGT. The CDR3 covers 14 residues. The CDR3 spells CASTEGRWDTEAFF. DNA of the CDR3: TGTGCCAGCACCGAGGGGAGGTGGGACACTGAAGCTTTCTTT.

J is TRBJ1-4 and V is TRBV7-9; D gene uncertain. Germline assignment: CDR1 SEHNR and CDR2 FQNEAQ (reference sequence). The CDR3 loop spans 14 amino acids. V was trimmed by 3 bases and J by 12 bases, leaving 17 bases between them. The CDR3 DNA is TGTGCCAGCAGCTTGTTCGATAACGGACTTGAACTGTTTTTT. Its translation: CASSLFDNGLELFF. The whole variable domain, remainder taken from reference TRBV7-9 and TRBJ1-4, is DTGVSQNPRHKITKRGQNVTFRCDPISEHNRLYWYRQTLGQGPEFLTYFQNEAQLEKSRLLSDRFSAERPKGSFSTLEIQRTEQGDSAMYLCASSLFDNGLELFFGSGTQLSVL.

This sequence joins TRBV6-1 and TRBJ1-1; 7 positions agree with TRBD1. V was clipped by 0 bases and J by 5 bases; unmatched bases: 3. The CDR3 is made up of 14 amino acids. Germline V gene sequence: CDR1 MNHNS, CDR2 SASEGT. CDR3 region: CASSEARDRTEAFF. The DNA for the CDR3 is TGTGCCAGCAGTGAAGCCAGGGACAGAACTGAAGCTTTCTTT.

The chain couples TRBV28 to TRBJ2-7; no clear D gene. The V gene's germline CDR1 is MDHEN and CDR2 SYDVKM. CDR3 length equals 12 residues. V was cut by 3 bases and J by 1 base, with 4 bases left in between. CDR3 loop: CASSFSSYEQYF. CDR3 DNA: TGTGCCAGCAGTTTCTCGTCCTACGAGCAGTACTTC.

This clone was found a few times. The chain is built from TRBV6-6 and TRBJ1-2; TRBD1 matches 8 bases. The CDR3 is 14 amino acids. The V gene's germline CDR1 is MNHNY and CDR2 SVGAGI (reference sequence). Trimming took 4 bases from V and 7 from J; bases not matched to a gene: 8. Written as DNA, the CDR3 is TGTGCCAGCAGTTCCGACAGGGGATCAAGTGGCTACACCTTC. Its protein product is CASSSDRGSSGYTF.

This clone is a singleton in its sample. The CDR3 loop is CASSASQGEETQYF. The CDR3 nucleotides are TGTGCCAGCAGCGCCTCACAGGGGGAAGAGACCCAGTACTTC. The rearrangement joins TRBV9 to TRBJ2-5, with TRBD1 matching 8 bases. Trimming at V came to 3 bases and at J to 3 bases, leaving 4 bases not matched to a gene. This CDR3 has 14 residues. Germline CDR1 reads SGDLS; CDR2 reads YYNGEE. The variable domain in full, completed from reference TRBV9 and TRBJ2-5, reads DSGVTQTPKHLITATGQRVTLRCSPRSGDLSVYWYQQSLDQGLQFLIQYYNGEERAKGNILERFSAQQFPDLHSELNLSSLELGDSALYFCASSASQGEETQYFGPGTRLLVL.

The CDR3 region is CASSIGDREETQYF. Here the CDR3 DNA reads TGTGCCAGCAGCATAGGGGACAGGGAAGAGACCCAGTACTTC. The chain joins TRBV7-9 to TRBJ2-5; TRBD1 agrees at 9 bases. V dropped 5 bases and J dropped 3; count of bases not matched to a gene: 4. CDR3 length equals 14 residues. Germline V gene sequence: CDR1 SEHNR, CDR2 FQNEAQ (reference sequence).

The J gene is TRBJ1-2, the V gene TRBV5-4; 8 nucleotides line up with TRBD1. This CDR3 has 15 amino acids. From germline, CDR1 is SGHNT and CDR2 YYREEE (reference sequence). The V and J ends lost 2 bases and 7 bases, in that order; junction bases with no gene match: 10. The CDR3 protein is CASSFPLQGDGGYTF. The CDR3 DNA reads TGTGCCAGCAGCTTCCCCCTACAGGGGGATGGTGGCTACACCTTC.

The chain uses TRBV5-6 and TRBJ2-7, with 8 bases fitting TRBD2. This CDR3 contains 14 residues. V was clipped by 2 bases and J by 3 bases; unmatched bases: 4. CDR1 and CDR2 from the germline V gene are SGHDT and YYEEEE. The CDR3 nucleotides read TGTGCCAGCAGCTTAGCGGGGGTTGGCTACGAGCAGTACTTC. This sequence encodes CASSLAGVGYEQYF. Using reference TRBV5-6 and TRBJ2-7 for the parts outside the CDR3, the full variable domain is DAGVTQSPTHLIKTRGQQVTLRCSPKSGHDTVSWYQQALGQGPQFIFQYYEEEERQRGNFPDRFSGHQFPNYSSELNVNALLLGDSALYLCASSLAGVGYEQYFGPGTRLTVT.

The CDR3 sequence: CASSVELMTINEQFF. CDR3 bases: TGTGCCAGCAGCGTAGAGCTTATGACTATCAATGAGCAGTTCTTC. The chain links TRBV9 to TRBJ2-1, with D maybe TRBD2 (5 bases). Germline-derived CDR1 and CDR2 are SGDLS and YYNGEE. The CDR3 has 15 amino acids. Trimming took 0 bases from V and 6 from J, leaving 13 bases between them.

The chain employs TRBV6-5 and TRBJ1-2; D is perhaps TRBD1 (6 bases). CDR3 length: 13 amino acids. The V gene lost 5 bases and the J gene lost 4 bases, with 11 bases spanning the gap. From germline, CDR1 is MNHEY and CDR2 SVGAGI. This CDR3 reads CASSKDSLYGYTF. Here the CDR3 DNA reads TGTGCCAGCAGTAAGGACAGCCTCTATGGCTACACCTTC.

The rearrangement joins TRBV7-9 to TRBJ2-1; 10 bases map to TRBD2. In germline, CDR1 is SEHNR, CDR2 FQNEAQ (reference sequence). J was trimmed by 3 bases and V by 5 bases; bases with no gene match: 10. CDR3 length: 17 residues. CDR3 residues: CASSILTGTSDYNEQFF. The CDR3 bases are TGTGCCAGCAGCATCCTCACCGGGACTAGCGACTACAATGAGCAGTTCTTC.

This clone has only one observation. This chain uses TRBV2 with TRBJ1-3, with D possibly TRBD1 on 6 matching bases. CDR1 is SNHLY, CDR2 FYNNEI, per germline. V was cut by 6 bases and J by 4 bases, with 16 bases left in between. The CDR3 runs 15 residues. This CDR3 reads CASSSDSALGNTIYF. The CDR3 DNA sequence: TGTGCCAGCAGCTCGGACAGTGCGTTAGGAAACACCATATATTTT.

The chain combines TRBV5-4 with TRBJ2-7, with 7 bases lining up with TRBD2. Germline CDR1 SGHNT, CDR2 YYREEE (reference sequence). The CDR3 has 13 residues. V was pared by 4 bases and J by 4 bases, with 5 bases of the junction left unmatched. DNA for the CDR3: TGTGCCAGCAGCCTATCGGGGGGATACGAGCAGTACTTC. Residues: CASSLSGGYEQYF.

This clone came up a few times. This chain joins TRBV4-3 and TRBJ1-2; TRBD1 might be the D (5 bases). V lost 0 bases to trimming and J lost 8 bases, with 13 bases between them. CDR1 LGHNA and CDR2 YSLEER come from the germline V gene. This CDR3 region has 14 residues. This CDR3 is CASSQEPREGGYTF. CDR3 nucleotide sequence: TGCGCCAGCAGCCAAGAGCCCAGGGAAGGAGGCTACACCTTC.

The genes are TRBV2 and TRBJ2-4; 15 nucleotides align to TRBD2. The CDR3 sequence is 17 residues long. Germline lookup yields CDR1 SNHLY and CDR2 FYNNEI. V shed 7 bases and J 7 bases; nucleotides not matched to a gene: 11. This chain's CDR3 is CASNQGTSGRWTNIQYF. The DNA of the CDR3 is TGTGCCAGCAACCAAGGGACTAGCGGGAGGTGGACGAACATTCAGTACTTC.

In this sample, this clone turned up once. The chain has TRBV5-5 and TRBJ2-2; tentatively, D is TRBD1 (5 bases). The germline V gene has CDR1 SGHKS and CDR2 YYEKEE (reference sequence). V lost 4 bases to trimming and J lost 3 bases, with 7 bases between them. The CDR3 sequence is 13 residues long. This CDR3 reads CASSQTDTGELFF. As DNA, the CDR3 is TGTGCCAGCAGCCAGACAGACACCGGGGAGCTGTTTTTT.

The chain carries TRBV18 and TRBJ1-5, with a weak D call TRBD1 (6 bases). Trimming stripped 4 bases from V and 2 bases from J, with 12 bases between. There are 15 residues in the CDR3. Germline V lookup: CDR1 KGHSH, CDR2 LQKENI. The CDR3 DNA is TGTGCCAGCTCACTACTACAGGGTCGCAATCAGCCCCAGCATTTT. Protein sequence: CASSLLQGRNQPQHF.

This chain links TRBV4-3 with TRBJ1-2; a possible D gene is TRBD1 (6 bases). Germline CDR1 LGHNA, CDR2 YSLEER. The ends were cut back, 5 bases at V and 8 bases at J, with 21 bases in the middle. This CDR3 is 15 amino acids long. The chain's CDR3 is CASSEAYSGGIGYTF. For the CDR3, the DNA is TGCGCCAGCAGCGAAGCTTACTCGGGGGGCATCGGCTACACCTTC.

The J gene is TRBJ2-5, the V gene TRBV27, with 7 bases fitting TRBD2. Germline lookup yields CDR1 MNHEY and CDR2 SMNVEV (reference sequence). After removal of 8 bases from V and 4 bases from J, the junction contained 10 bases not matched to a gene. This CDR3 spans 14 amino acids. The CDR3 region is CASGWTSFGETQYF. The CDR3 nucleotides read TGTGCCAGCGGATGGACTAGTTTTGGAGAGACCCAGTACTTC.

CDR3 bases: TGTGCCAGCAGTCTCCACAGGGAATCCTACAATGAGCAGTTCTTC. Translation gives CASSLHRESYNEQFF. The rearrangement joins TRBV28 to TRBJ2-1; maybe TRBD1 (6 bases). The CDR3 covers 15 residues. Trimming removed 5 bases from V and 1 base from J, with 12 bases in between. Germline assignment: CDR1 MDHEN and CDR2 SYDVKM.

V is TRBV2 and J is TRBJ2-1; 8 bases line up with TRBD2. There are 17 residues in the CDR3. Germline V gene sequence: CDR1 SNHLY, CDR2 FYNNEI. With V trimmed by 3 bases and J by 8 bases, 15 bases remained unmatched. In nucleotides, the CDR3 is TGTGCCAGCAGTGACCCCGGGGGGGAGTTTGGTGCGGATGAGCAGTTCTTC. Residues: CASSDPGGEFGADEQFF.

The chain employs TRBV11-3 and TRBJ2-3; TRBD2 agrees at 11 bases. From germline, CDR1 is SGHNT and CDR2 YENEEA. This CDR3 comprises 17 residues. Trimming cost V 0 bases and J 5 bases; bases outside gene matches: 7. The CDR3 sequence: CASSLEPGSGRVDTQYF. DNA of the CDR3: TGTGCCAGCAGCTTAGAACCGGGTAGCGGGAGGGTAGATACGCAGTATTTT.

The J gene is TRBJ1-6, the V gene TRBV7-2; unclear D gene. Germline loops: CDR1 SGHTA, CDR2 FQGNSA. Deletions cut 1 base from V and 0 bases from J, with 10 bases between. This CDR3 has 17 amino acids. CDR3 nucleotide sequence: TGTGCCAGCAGCTTAGATTCGGGGAGCTCCTATAATTCACCCCTCCACTTT. Translated, it gives CASSLDSGSSYNSPLHF.

The chain links TRBV9 to TRBJ2-1; tentatively, D is TRBD2 (5 bases). This CDR3 comprises 16 residues. The V end lost 3 bases, the J end lost 0 bases, and 13 bases lay between the germline ends. CDR1 is SGDLS and CDR2 is YYNGEE in the germline V gene. The CDR3 DNA follows: TGTGCCAGCAGCGACATAAGCGGTGGCTCCTACAATGAGCAGTTCTTC. Translating gives CASSDISGGSYNEQFF.

The chain links TRBV5-4 to TRBJ2-3; TRBD2 agrees at 10 bases. CDR1 is SGHNT, CDR2 YYREEE, per germline (reference sequence). This CDR3 comprises 16 residues. Trimming at V came to 5 bases and at J to 1 base, leaving 7 bases not matched to a gene. CDR3 sequence reads: CASRYSGTSGTDTQYF. The CDR3, as DNA: TGTGCCAGCAGATACTCCGGGACTAGCGGCACAGATACGCAGTATTTT.

The V and J genes are TRBV19 and TRBJ1-1; 8 bases map to TRBD1. This CDR3 is built from 14 residues. V shed 3 bases and J 1 base; nucleotides not matched to a gene: 1. CDR1 LNHDA and CDR2 SQIVND come from the germline V gene (reference sequence). CDR3: CASSMDRANTEAFF. Written as DNA, the CDR3 is TGTGCCAGTAGTATGGACAGGGCGAACACTGAAGCTTTCTTT.

This chain uses TRBV11-2 with TRBJ2-2; a weak D match, TRBD2 (6 bases). CDR1 SGHAT and CDR2 FQNNGV come from the germline V gene. The germline V and J ends were trimmed by 2 bases and 3 bases, with 10 bases remaining between them. This CDR3 is built from 15 residues. CDR3: CASSLSGRDTGELFF. The CDR3 DNA follows: TGTGCCAGCAGCTTATCCGGGAGAGACACCGGGGAGCTGTTTTTT.